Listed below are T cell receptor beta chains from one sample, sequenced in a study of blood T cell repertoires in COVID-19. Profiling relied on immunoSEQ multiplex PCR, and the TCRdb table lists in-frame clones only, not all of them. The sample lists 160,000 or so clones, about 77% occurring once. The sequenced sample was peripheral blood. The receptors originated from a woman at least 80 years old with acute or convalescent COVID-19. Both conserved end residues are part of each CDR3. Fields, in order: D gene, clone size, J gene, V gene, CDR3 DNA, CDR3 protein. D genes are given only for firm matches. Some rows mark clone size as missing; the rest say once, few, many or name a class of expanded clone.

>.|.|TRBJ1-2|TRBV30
TGTGCCTGGAGTGTCTCTGGCGGCTATGGCTACACCTTC
CAWSVSGGYGYTF
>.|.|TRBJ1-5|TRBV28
TGTGCCAGCAGTATCGGGGGCAATCAGCCCCAGCATTTT
CASSIGGNQPQHF
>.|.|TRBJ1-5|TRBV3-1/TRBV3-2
TGTGCCAGCAGCCAAATGCAGGGCAATCAGCCCCAGCATTTT
CASSQMQGNQPQHF
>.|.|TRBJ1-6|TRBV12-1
TGTGTCAGCAGCTCCCCCTACGAGGGTCTAGACTCACCCCTCCACTTT
CVSSSPYEGLDSPLHF
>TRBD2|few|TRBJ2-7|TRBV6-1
TGTGCCAGCAGTGAGGGGACTAGCCTAGGGGAGCAGTACTTC
CASSEGTSLGEQYF
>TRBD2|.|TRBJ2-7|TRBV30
TGTGCCTGGAGTGTAAACCCTCTAGCGGGATTTTACGAGCAGTACTTC
CAWSVNPLAGFYEQYF
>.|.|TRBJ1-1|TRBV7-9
TGTGCCAGCAGCTTAGCAGCGGGGGGCGCGGTTCTATTCTTT
CASSLAAGGAVLFF
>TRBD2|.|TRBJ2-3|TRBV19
TGTGCCAGTAGTGTGGGACTAGCGGGGGGGCGGACAGATACGCAGTATTTT
CASSVGLAGGRTDTQYF
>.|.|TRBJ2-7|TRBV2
TGTGCCAGCAGTGCACAGGAGATCTACGAGCAGTACTTC
CASSAQEIYEQYF
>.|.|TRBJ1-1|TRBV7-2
TGTGCCAGCAGCTTAGGGACACGGACCATGAACACTGAAGCTTTCTTT
CASSLGTRTMNTEAFF
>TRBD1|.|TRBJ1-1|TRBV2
TGTGCCAGCAGGGCACAGGGGGCGCAGAACACTGAAGCTTTCTTT
CASRAQGAQNTEAFF
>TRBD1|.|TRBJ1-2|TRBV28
TGTGCCAGCAGCGAGACAGGGGGTCGTGGCTACACCTTC
CASSETGGRGYTF
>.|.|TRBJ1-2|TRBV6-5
TGTGCCAGCAGTCTGGGGCAGCTCTATGGCTACACCTTC
CASSLGQLYGYTF
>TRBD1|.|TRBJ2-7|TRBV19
TGTGCCAGTAGCCTTAAGACAGGGTCCTACGAGCAGTACTTC
CASSLKTGSYEQYF
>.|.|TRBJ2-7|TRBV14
TGTGCCAGCAGCCATCAGTCAGGCCCCTACGAGCAGTACTTC
CASSHQSGPYEQYF
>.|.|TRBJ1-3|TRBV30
TGTGCCTGGAGTGTACGGGTGCCTGGAAACACCATATATTTT
CAWSVRVPGNTIYF
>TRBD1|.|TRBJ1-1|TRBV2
TGTGCCAGCAGGACAGGGGGGAGTTGGAGAACTGAAGCTTTCTTT
CASRTGGSWRTEAFF